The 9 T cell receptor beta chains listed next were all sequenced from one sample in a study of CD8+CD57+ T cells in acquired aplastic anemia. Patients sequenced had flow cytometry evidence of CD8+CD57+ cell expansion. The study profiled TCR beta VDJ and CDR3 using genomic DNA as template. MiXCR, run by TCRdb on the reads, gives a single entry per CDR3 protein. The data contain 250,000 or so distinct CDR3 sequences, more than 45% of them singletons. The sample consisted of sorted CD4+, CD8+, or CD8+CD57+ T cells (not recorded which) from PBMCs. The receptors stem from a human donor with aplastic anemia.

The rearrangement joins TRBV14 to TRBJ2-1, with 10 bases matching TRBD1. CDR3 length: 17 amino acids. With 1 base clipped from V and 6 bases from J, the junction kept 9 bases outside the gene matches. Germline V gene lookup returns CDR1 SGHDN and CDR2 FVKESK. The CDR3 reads CASSQAGTGAAINEQFF. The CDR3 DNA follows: TGTGCCAGCAGCCAAGCGGGGACAGGGGCGGCTATCAATGAGCAGTTCTTC.

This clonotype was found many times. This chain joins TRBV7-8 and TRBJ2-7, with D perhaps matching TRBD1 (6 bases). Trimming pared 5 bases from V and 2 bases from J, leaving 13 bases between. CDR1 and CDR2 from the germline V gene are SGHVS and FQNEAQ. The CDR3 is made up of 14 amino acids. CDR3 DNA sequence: TGTGCCAGCAGCCGAAGACAGGTCGCCTACGAGCAGTACTTC. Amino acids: CASSRRQVAYEQYF.

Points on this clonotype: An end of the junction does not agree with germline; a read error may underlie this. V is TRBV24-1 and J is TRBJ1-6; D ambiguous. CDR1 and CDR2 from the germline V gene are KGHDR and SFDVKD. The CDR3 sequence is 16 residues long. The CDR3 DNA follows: TGTGCCACCAGTGTTGGTCTAACCTCCTATAATTCACCCCTCCGCTTT. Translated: CATSVGLTSYNSPLRF.

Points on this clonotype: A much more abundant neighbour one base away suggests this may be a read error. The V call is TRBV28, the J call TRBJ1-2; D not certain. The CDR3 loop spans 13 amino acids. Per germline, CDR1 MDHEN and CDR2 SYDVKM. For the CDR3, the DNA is TGTGCCAGCAGTTTCGAGGGAAACTATGGCCACACCTTC. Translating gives CASSFEGNYGHTF.

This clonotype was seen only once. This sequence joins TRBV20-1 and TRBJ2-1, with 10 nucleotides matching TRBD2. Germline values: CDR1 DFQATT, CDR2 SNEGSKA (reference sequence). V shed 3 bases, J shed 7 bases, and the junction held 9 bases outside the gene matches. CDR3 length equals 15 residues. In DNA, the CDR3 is TGCAGTGCTAGGAAACTAGCGGGGTTCCTAAATGAGCAGTTCTTC. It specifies CSARKLAGFLNEQFF.

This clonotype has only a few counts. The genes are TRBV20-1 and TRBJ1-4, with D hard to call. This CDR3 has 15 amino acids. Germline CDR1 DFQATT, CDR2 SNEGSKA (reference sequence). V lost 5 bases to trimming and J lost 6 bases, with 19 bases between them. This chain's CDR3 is CSASAGKARHEKLFF. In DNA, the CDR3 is TGCAGTGCTTCGGCGGGGAAGGCACGACATGAAAAACTGTTTTTT.

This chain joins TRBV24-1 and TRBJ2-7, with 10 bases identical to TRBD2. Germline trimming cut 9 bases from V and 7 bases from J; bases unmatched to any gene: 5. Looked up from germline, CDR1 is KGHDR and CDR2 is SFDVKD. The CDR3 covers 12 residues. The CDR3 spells CATGSSGSEQYF. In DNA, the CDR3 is TGTGCCACCGGGTCTAGCGGGAGTGAGCAGTACTTC.

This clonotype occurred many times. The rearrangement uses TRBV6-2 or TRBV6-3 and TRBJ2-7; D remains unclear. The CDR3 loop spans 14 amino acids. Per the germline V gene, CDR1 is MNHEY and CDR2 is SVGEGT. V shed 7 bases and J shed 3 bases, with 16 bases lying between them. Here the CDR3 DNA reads TGTGCCAGCACCAAATCGCCCGAAGTCTACGAGCAGTACTTC. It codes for CASTKSPEVYEQYF.

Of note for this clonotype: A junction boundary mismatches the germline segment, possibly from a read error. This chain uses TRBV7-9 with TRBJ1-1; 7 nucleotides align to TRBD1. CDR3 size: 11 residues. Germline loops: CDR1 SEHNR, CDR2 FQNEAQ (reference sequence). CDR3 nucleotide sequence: TGCGCCAGCAGCCAGCAACAGGGGGCTTTCTTT. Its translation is CASSQQQGAFF.